This entry lists 11 T cell receptor beta chains sequenced from one sample in a study of shared clonotypes between healthy human individuals. Only in-frame clones appear in the TCRdb table, and some are missing; sequencing was by immunoSEQ multiplex PCR. The table includes millions of clones, more than 90% detected once. The sequenced material came from naive CD4+ T cells sorted from blood. Regarding subset: CD45RA+ positively selected. These receptors were obtained from a young man in good health.

The J gene is TRBJ2-5, the V gene TRBV7-9; 10 bases are shared with TRBD1. The CDR3 totals 14 residues. Trimming removed 6 bases from V and 5 bases from J; junction bases left unmatched: 6. Looked up from germline, CDR1 is SEHNR and CDR2 is FQNEAQ (reference sequence). The CDR3 coding sequence is TGTGCCAGCAGGACAGGGGGCACGGAGGAGACCCAGTACTTC. It is translated as CASRTGGTEETQYF.

The V gene is TRBV7-2, the J gene TRBJ2-1, with D possibly being TRBD2 (6 bases). Trimming removed 0 bases at V and 0 bases at J, with 9 bases between. The CDR3 length is 16 residues. Germline V lookup: CDR1 SGHTA, CDR2 FQGNSA. CDR3 bases: TGTGCCAGCAGCTTAGCCATTAGCGGCTCCTACAATGAGCAGTTCTTC. This sequence encodes CASSLAISGSYNEQFF.

This chain connects TRBV18 to TRBJ2-2; unclear D gene. CDR1 and CDR2 (germline): KGHSH, LQKENI. Trimming stripped 5 bases from V and 1 base from J, with 8 bases between. The CDR3 runs to 14 residues. CDR3 sequence (DNA): TGTGCCAGCTCATCAGCAGGGAACACCGGGGAGCTGTTTTTT. Amino acid sequence: CASSSAGNTGELFF.

In this sample, this clone turned up once. The V and J genes are TRBV6-1 and TRBJ2-7; TRBD2 matches at 10 bases. Germline V CDR1 and CDR2: MNHNS, SASEGT. With 3 bases clipped from V and 4 bases from J, the junction kept 6 bases outside the gene matches. The CDR3 contains 15 residues. DNA of the CDR3: TGTGCCAGCAGTGATCTGACTAGCGGGCGATACGAGCAGTACTTC. It encodes CASSDLTSGRYEQYF.

This chain connects TRBV28 to TRBJ2-7, with D perhaps given as TRBD1 or TRBD2 (6 bases each). The CDR3 runs to 13 residues. V lost 3 bases and J 4 bases, leaving 10 bases between the germline ends. CDR1 and CDR2 (germline): MDHEN, SYDVKM. The CDR3 sequence is CASSFGGQYEQYF. The CDR3 DNA follows: TGTGCCAGCAGTTTTGGGGGGCAGTACGAGCAGTACTTC. Using reference TRBV28 and TRBJ2-7 for the parts outside the CDR3, the full variable domain is DVKVTQSSRYLVKRTGEKVFLECVQDMDHENMFWYRQDPGLGLRLIYFSYDVKMKEKGDIPEGYSVSREKKERFSLILESASTNQTSMYLCASSFGGQYEQYFGPGTRLTVT.

This rearrangement joins TRBV4-1 to TRBJ2-7; possibly TRBD1 for D (6 bases). Germline loops: CDR1 MGHRA, CDR2 YSYEKL. This CDR3 is built from 14 residues. Trimming took off 5 bases at V and 2 bases at J, with 13 bases between the two ends. The CDR3 loop reads CASSEVQGPYEQYF. The CDR3 region has the DNA TGCGCCAGCAGCGAAGTACAGGGTCCCTACGAGCAGTACTTC.

V gene TRBV5-5 combines with J gene TRBJ1-2, with TRBD1 matching over 7 bases. Germline CDR1 SGHKS, CDR2 YYEKEE (reference sequence). Trimming took 4 bases from V and 8 from J; bases not matched to a gene: 20. This CDR3 is 17 amino acids long. The CDR3 DNA reads TGTGCCAGCAGCCAAACTACTGGACAGGCCGGGGTGGGCGGCTACACCTTC. Protein product: CASSQTTGQAGVGGYTF.

The V call is TRBV6-1, the J call TRBJ2-2, with D perhaps matching TRBD1 (6 bases). Trimming took 6 bases from V and 1 from J, leaving 9 bases between them. Germline assignment: CDR1 MNHNS and CDR2 SASEGT. The CDR3 is 14 amino acids. The CDR3 nucleotides are TGTGCCAGCAGCCCACAGGGGAACACCGGGGAGCTGTTTTTT. As protein: CASSPQGNTGELFF.

The chain combines TRBV5-4 with TRBJ2-1; D call uncertain. The CDR3 covers 14 residues. Germline values: CDR1 SGHNT, CDR2 YYREEE (reference sequence). Deletions cut 1 base from V and 8 bases from J, with 13 bases between. DNA for the CDR3: TGTGCCAGCAGCTTGTCGGCTAGTTGGGATGAGCAGTTCTTC. Encoded protein: CASSLSASWDEQFF.

The V gene is TRBV5-1, the J gene TRBJ2-2, with 9 nucleotides matching TRBD2. Germline values: CDR1 SGHRS, CDR2 YFSETQ. V shed 4 bases, J shed 6 bases, and the junction held 4 bases outside the gene matches. The CDR3 spans 14 residues. DNA for the CDR3: TGCGCCAGCAGCGCGGCGGGAGGGGCCGGGGAGCTGTTTTTT. Its translation is CASSAAGGAGELFF.

This chain connects TRBV5-3 to TRBJ1-2; the D gene is possibly TRBD1 (5 bases). TRBV5-3 is given ORF status, its function remaining uncertain. Trimming stripped 3 bases from V and 4 bases from J, with 22 bases between. The CDR3 runs 17 residues. In nucleotides, the CDR3 is TGTGCCAGAAGCTCCCGGGGCCCCGGCAACATAGGCTATGGCTACACCTTC. It yields the protein CARSSRGPGNIGYGYTF.